This TCR beta chain was sequenced during a study of memory CD8 T cells in hepatitis C reinfection (dated by TCRdb to about 2017). For the wider study: Three donors spontaneously resolved two consecutive HCV infections, while two donors cleared a primary infection but became chronically infected after reinfection. In about 5 donors, the study followed the TCR beta repertoire of virus-specific CD8 T cells over time through an HCV reinfection episode. Pre-reinfection samples were collected between 55 and 20 weeks before reinfection was detected. Between about 2009 and 2012, five reinfection cases that had stored pre-reinfection samples were identified. An HCV reinfection was defined as a positive HCV RNA test that came after two negative tests taken at least 60 days apart. In the reinfection study, participants with a resolved prior HCV infection were followed up every 3 months. Study-wide findings and limitations: Because only a few donors were included, definitive conclusions about public clonotypes linked to secondary clearance could not be reached by the study.

Inclusive of the bounding cysteine and phenylalanine, the CDR3 is 18 residues long. CDR3 DNA is the only sequence kept; it has 54 bases, read in frame from the first base. Clipping removes 0 bases from V and 3 bases from J, with 11 as the unmatched junction base count. Looking up the germline V gene (reference sequence) yields CDR1 WNHNN and CDR2 SYGVQD. This clone occurred once. This clone's antigen is unknown. There are no base qualities to consult, and no much larger clone falls within one base. Libraries were made using the immunoSEQ multiplex PCR assay. Genomic DNA was pulled from the sorted cells, and the automated high-throughput method of Adaptive Biotechnologies was used to sequence the TCR beta V, D and J regions. A two-step, bias-controlled multiplex PCR was used to amplify the CDR3 regions. An Illumina instrument was used to sequence the amplified TCR beta libraries. From the authors' description of their analysis: Demultiplexed reads were processed to lower amplification and sequencing bias, and the IMGT database was used to assign CDR3 sequences to gene families. Repertoire data were analyzed with ImmunoSEQ software version 2.0. Clonotype lists were filtered to remove out-of-frame sequences and sequences containing stop codons in the CDR3. Clonotypes with a frequency below 0.01% were excluded because such clonotypes corresponded to less than one cell. Richness was computed as observed richness divided by input cell number, and evenness as Shannon entropy divided by log observed richness. To measure repertoire diversity and how similar the repertoire was between time points, Simpson diversity and Morisita-Horn overlap indices were applied. Clonotypes were grouped as dominant (>1%), sub-dominant (0.5-0.99%), low abundance (0.1-0.49%) or lowest abundance (<0.1%). The germline index was obtained by subtracting total nucleotide additions from total CDR3 length and then dividing the result by total CDR3 length. Held by TCRdb, this immuneACCESS table contains in-frame sequences only and omits some clones. Under half of the omission traces to an unresolved V gene where checked; the cause of the rest is unknown. D and trimming were read from the DNA, whereas the V and J calls and clone size are those reported in that table. For this sample there are approximately 50,000 clones; 85% to 90% appear just once. The ten largest clones take up roughly 0.99% of the sample.

The sample's time point label, decoded: pre-reinfection, 55 to 20 weeks before reinfection detection. TCR sequencing was performed on the sorted cells directly ex vivo, without any in vitro expansion beforehand. The donors, who were people who inject drugs, were enrolled in the Montreal Acute Hepatitis C Cohort Study (HEPCO) in Canada. As controls, total naive CD8 T cells, sorted as viable CD3+ CD8+ CD45RO-, were obtained from a couple of donors at each of the three reinfection time points. Before sorting, cryopreserved peripheral blood mononuclear cells were thawed and used as the source for purifying CD8 T cells. The MACS CD8+ T cell Isolation Kit was used to enrich CD8 T cells through negative selection. Cell sorting was done on a BD FACSAria II sorter with FACSDiva software, and data were analyzed with FlowJo.

The material sequenced was naive CD8+ T cells sorted from blood. The sample's cell subset or site, from its label and the paper: total naive CD8+CD45RO- T cells. The source of this sequence is a man aged 18 to 30 with hepatitis C virus infection. The V and J genes are TRBV10-1 and TRBJ1-1, and 9 junction bases match TRBD1. The nucleotides read TGCGCCAGCAGTGAGTCGCCCGGGACAGGGTTCACTGACACTGAAGCTTTCTTT. The translation is CASSESPGTGFTDTEAFF.